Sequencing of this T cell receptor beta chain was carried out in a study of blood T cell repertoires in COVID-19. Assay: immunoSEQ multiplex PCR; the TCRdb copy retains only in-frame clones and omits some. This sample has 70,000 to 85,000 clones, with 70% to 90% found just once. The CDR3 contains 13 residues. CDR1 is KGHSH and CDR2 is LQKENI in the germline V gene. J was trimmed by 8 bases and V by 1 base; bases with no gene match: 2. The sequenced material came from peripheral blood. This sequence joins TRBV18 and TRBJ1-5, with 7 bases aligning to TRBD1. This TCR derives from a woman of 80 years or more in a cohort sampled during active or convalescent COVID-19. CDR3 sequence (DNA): TGTGCCAGCTCACCACGAACAGGGGAGCCCCAGCATTTT. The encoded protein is CASSPRTGEPQHF.